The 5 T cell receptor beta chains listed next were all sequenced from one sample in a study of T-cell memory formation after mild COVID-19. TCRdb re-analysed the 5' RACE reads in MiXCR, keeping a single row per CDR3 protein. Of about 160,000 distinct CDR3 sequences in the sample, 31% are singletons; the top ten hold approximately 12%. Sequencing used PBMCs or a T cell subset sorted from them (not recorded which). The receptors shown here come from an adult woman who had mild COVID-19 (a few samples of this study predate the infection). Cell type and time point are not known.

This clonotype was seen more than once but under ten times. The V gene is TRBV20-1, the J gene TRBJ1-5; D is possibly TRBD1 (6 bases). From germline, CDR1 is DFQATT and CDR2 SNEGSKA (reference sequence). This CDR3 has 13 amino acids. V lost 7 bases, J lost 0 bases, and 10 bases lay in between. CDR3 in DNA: TGCAGTGGGCGGACAGATAGCAATCAGCCCCAGCATTTT. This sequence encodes CSGRTDSNQPQHF.

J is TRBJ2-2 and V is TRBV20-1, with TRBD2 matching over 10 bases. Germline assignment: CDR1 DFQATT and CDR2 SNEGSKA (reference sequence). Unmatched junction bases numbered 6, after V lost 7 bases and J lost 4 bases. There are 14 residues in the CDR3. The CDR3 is CSVIAGGSTGELFF. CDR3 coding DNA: TGCAGTGTAATAGCGGGGGGTAGCACCGGGGAGCTGTTTTTT.

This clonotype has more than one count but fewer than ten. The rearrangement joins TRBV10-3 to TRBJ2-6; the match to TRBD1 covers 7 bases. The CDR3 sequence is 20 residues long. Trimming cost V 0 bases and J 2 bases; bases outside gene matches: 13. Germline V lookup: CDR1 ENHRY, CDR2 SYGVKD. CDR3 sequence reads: CAISESMDRPISTGANVLTF. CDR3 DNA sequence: TGTGCCATCAGTGAGTCGATGGACAGGCCAATTAGTACTGGGGCCAACGTCCTGACTTTC.

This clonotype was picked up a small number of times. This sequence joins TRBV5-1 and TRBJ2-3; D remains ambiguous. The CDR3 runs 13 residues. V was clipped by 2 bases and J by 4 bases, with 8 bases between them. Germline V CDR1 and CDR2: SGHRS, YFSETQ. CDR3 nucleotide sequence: TGCGCCAGCAGCTTTCCCTACCCAGATACGCAGTATTTT. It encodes CASSFPYPDTQYF.

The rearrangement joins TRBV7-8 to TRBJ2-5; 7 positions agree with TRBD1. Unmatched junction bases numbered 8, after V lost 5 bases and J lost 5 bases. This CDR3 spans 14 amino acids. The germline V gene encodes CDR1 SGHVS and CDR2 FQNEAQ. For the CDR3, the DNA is TGTGCCAGCAGCCCTGGGGGCAGGGGGGAGACCCAGTACTTC. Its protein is CASSPGGRGETQYF. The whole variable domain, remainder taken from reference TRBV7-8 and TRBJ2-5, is GAGVSQSPRYKVAKRGQDVALRCDPISGHVSLFWYQQALGQGPEFLTYFQNEAQLDKSGLPSDRFFAERPEGSVSTLKIQRTQQEDSAVYLCASSPGGRGETQYFGPGTRLLVL.